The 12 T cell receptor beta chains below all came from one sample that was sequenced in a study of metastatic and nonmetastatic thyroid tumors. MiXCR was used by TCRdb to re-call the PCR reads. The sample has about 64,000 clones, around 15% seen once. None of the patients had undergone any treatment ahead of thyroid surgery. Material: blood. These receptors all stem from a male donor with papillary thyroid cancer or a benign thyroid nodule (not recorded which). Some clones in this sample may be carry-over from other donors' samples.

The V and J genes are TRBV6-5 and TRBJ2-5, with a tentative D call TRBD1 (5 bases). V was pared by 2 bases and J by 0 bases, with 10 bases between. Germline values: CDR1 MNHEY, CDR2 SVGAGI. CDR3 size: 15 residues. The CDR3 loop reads CASSYVDSYQETQYF. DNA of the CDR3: TGTGCCAGCAGTTACGTCGACAGCTACCAAGAGACCCAGTACTTC.

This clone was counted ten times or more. The DNA of the CDR3 is TGTGCCAGCAGCGTAGGAAAGAGCTCCTACAATGAGCAGTTCTTC. Encoded protein: CASSVGKSSYNEQFF. The chain has TRBV9 and TRBJ2-1; D uncertain. V was shortened by 0 bases and J by 0 bases, with 7 bases between the two germline ends. This CDR3 comprises 15 residues. CDR1 is SGDLS and CDR2 is YYNGEE in the germline V gene.

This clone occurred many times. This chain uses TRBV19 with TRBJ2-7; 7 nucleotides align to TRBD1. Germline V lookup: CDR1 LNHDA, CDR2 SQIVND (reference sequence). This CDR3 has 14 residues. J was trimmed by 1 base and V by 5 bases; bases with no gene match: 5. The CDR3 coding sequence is TGTGCCAGTAGTGGGGACAGCCGTTCCTACGAGCAGTACTTC. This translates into CASSGDSRSYEQYF. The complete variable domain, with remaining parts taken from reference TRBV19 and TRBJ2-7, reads DGGITQSPKYLFRKEGQNVTLSCEQNLNHDAMYWYRQDPGQGLRLIYYSQIVNDFQKGDIAEGYSVSREKKESFPLTVTSAQKNPTAFYLCASSGDSRSYEQYFGPGTRLTVT.

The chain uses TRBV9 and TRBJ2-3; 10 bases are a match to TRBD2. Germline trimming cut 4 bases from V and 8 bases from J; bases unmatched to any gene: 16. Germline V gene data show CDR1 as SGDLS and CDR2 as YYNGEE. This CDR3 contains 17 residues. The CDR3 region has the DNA TGTGCCAGCAGCACCGGTAAAACTAGCGGGAAGTGGGGTACGCAGTATTTT. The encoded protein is CASSTGKTSGKWGTQYF.

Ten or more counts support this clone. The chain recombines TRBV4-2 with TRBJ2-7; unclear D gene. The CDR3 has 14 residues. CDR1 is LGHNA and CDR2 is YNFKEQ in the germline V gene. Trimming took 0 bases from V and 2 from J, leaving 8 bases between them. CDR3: CASSQEAGAYEQYF. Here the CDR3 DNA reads TGTGCCAGCAGCCAAGAAGCTGGGGCCTACGAGCAGTACTTC.

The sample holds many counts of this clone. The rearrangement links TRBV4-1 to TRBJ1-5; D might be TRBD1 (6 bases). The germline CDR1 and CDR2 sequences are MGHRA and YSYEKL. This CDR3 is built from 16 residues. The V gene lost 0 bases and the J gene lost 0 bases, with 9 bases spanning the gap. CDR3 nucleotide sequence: TGCGCCAGCAGCCAAGAAGTGACAGGTAGCAATCAGCCCCAGCATTTT. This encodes CASSQEVTGSNQPQHF.

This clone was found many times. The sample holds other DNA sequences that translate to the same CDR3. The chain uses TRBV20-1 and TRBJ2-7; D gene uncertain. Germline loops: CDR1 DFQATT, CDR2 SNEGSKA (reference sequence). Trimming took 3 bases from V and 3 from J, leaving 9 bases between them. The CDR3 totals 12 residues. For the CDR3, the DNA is TGCAGTGCTAGTCTTTCGCTCTACGAGCAGTACTTC. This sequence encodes CSASLSLYEQYF.

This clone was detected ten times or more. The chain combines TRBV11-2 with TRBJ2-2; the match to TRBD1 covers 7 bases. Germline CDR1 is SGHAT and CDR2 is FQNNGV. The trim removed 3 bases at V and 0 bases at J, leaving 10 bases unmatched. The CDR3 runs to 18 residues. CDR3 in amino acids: CASSFRGSGTANTGELFF. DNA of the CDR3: TGTGCCAGCAGCTTTAGGGGCTCCGGGACAGCGAACACCGGGGAGCTGTTTTTT.

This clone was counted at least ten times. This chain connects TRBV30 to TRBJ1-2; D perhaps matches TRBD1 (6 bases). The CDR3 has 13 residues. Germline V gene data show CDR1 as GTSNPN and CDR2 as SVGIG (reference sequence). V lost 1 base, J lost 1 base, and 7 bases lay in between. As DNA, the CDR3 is TGTGCCTGGAGTGAGGGGGTTAACTATGGCTACACCTTC. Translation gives CAWSEGVNYGYTF.

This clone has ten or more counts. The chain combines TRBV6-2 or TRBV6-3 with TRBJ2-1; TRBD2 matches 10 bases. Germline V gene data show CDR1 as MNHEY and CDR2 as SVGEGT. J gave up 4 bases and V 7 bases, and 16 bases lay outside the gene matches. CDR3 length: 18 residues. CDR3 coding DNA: TGTGCCAGCATCTCACGGAGGTCTAGCGGGAGTAGTTACAATGAGCAGTTCTTC. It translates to CASISRRSSGSSYNEQFF.

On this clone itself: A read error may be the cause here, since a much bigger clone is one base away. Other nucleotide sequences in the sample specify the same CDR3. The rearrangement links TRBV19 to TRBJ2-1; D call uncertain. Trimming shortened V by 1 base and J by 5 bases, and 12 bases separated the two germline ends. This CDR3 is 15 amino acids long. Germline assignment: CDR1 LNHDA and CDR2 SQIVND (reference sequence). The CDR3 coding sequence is TGTGCCAGTAGTATAGCGACAACAGTGCACAATGAGCAGTTCTTC. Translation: CASSIATTVHNEQFF.

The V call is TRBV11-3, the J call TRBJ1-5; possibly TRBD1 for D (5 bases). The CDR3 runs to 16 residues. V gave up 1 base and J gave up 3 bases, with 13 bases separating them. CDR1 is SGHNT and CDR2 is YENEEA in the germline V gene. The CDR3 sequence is CASSLGGGGNNQPQHF. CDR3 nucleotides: TGTGCCAGCAGCTTAGGCGGCGGGGGGAACAATCAGCCCCAGCATTTT.